Following are 7 T cell receptor beta chains from one sample sequenced in a study of OX40 agonist ivuxolimab in advanced cancers. Libraries were made using the immunoSEQ multiplex PCR assay. TCRdb obtained this table from immuneACCESS and retained in-frame rearrangements with V and J assigned. These tables miss some clones; where compared with another copy, unresolved V genes account for less than half of the shortfall, and the remainder is unexplained. The sample table records some 76,000 clones; roughly 80% of these occur just once. The ten largest make up roughly 1.9% of the sample. The sequenced sample was CD4+ or CD8+ T cells sorted from blood, obtained in a trial of the OX40 agonist ivuxolimab. Receptor source: an adult with an advanced solid tumor such as melanoma, head and neck, liver or kidney cancer.

The V and J genes are TRBV4-1 and TRBJ1-1; D possibly corresponds to TRBD1 (6 bases). CDR3 length equals 16 residues. V lost 0 bases, J lost 4 bases, and 15 bases lay in between. Germline values: CDR1 MGHRA, CDR2 YSYEKL. CDR3 DNA sequence: TGCGCCAGCAGCCAAGATAGGGGGGATATCGTCACTGAAGCTTTCTTT. Translated: CASSQDRGDIVTEAFF.

The chain couples TRBV2 to TRBJ1-2, with 8 nucleotides matching TRBD1. J was trimmed by 4 bases and V by 1 base; bases with no gene match: 8. The CDR3 totals 16 residues. Germline CDR1 reads SNHLY; CDR2 reads FYNNEI. This CDR3 is CASSEEPGGVSYGYTF. CDR3 in DNA: TGTGCCAGCAGTGAAGAACCAGGGGGCGTTAGCTATGGCTACACCTTC. The full variable domain, in which reference TRBV2 and TRBJ1-2 provide the parts outside the CDR3, is EPEVTQTPSHQVTQMGQEVILRCVPISNHLYFYWYRQILGQKVEFLVSFYNNEISEKSEIFDDQFSVERPDGSNFTLKIRSTKLEDSAMYFCASSEEPGGVSYGYTFGSGTRLTVV.

The V gene is TRBV10-3, the J gene TRBJ2-6; no clear D gene. CDR1 ENHRY and CDR2 SYGVKD come from the germline V gene. The CDR3 totals 14 residues. V gave up 2 bases and J gave up 4 bases, with 6 bases separating them. The CDR3: CAISEADGANVLTF. The CDR3 DNA reads TGTGCCATCAGTGAGGCCGACGGGGCCAACGTCCTGACTTTC.

This sequence joins TRBV7-9 and TRBJ1-5; D gene uncertain. The CDR3 is 13 amino acids. V was shortened by 4 bases and J by 4 bases, with 8 bases between the two germline ends. Germline V CDR1 and CDR2: SEHNR, FQNEAQ (reference sequence). This CDR3 reads CASSSDGNQPQHF. In DNA form, the CDR3 reads TGTGCCAGCAGCTCGGACGGTAATCAGCCCCAGCATTTT.

CDR3 region: CASSLSRPPFSGNTIYF. The DNA for the CDR3 is TGTGCCAGCAGCCTTAGCCGGCCTCCGTTCTCTGGAAACACCATATATTTT. This sequence joins TRBV27 and TRBJ1-3; D unclear. There are 17 residues in the CDR3. Trimming removed 6 bases from V and 0 bases from J, with 18 bases in between. Per the germline V gene, CDR1 is MNHEY and CDR2 is SMNVEV (reference sequence).

A remark on this clone: This may stem from a read error, because a much larger clone lies one nucleotide away. This sequence joins TRBV2 and TRBJ2-3; 8 positions agree with TRBD1. The V gene's germline CDR1 is SNHLY and CDR2 FYNNEI. The CDR3 spans 14 residues. The V segment lost 6 bases and the J segment 0 bases; nucleotides outside the gene matches: 2. The CDR3 protein is CASSRDRSTDTQYF. In DNA, the CDR3 is TGTGCCAGCAGCCGGGACAGGAGCACAGATACGCAGTATTTT.

The chain employs TRBV5-1 and TRBJ2-7; TRBD2 matches 9 bases. Trimming cost V 2 bases and J 2 bases; bases outside gene matches: 2. The germline V gene has CDR1 SGHRS and CDR2 YFSETQ. This CDR3 spans 14 amino acids. CDR3 region: CASSLPSGTYEQYF. In DNA form, the CDR3 reads TGCGCCAGCAGCTTACCTAGCGGGACCTACGAGCAGTACTTC.